This T cell receptor (beta chain) derives from a study of blood T cell repertoires in COVID-19. Germline V lookup: CDR1 MNHEY, CDR2 SMNVEV (reference sequence). The CDR3 length is 13 residues. Repertoires were generated with immunoSEQ multiplex PCR, while TCRdb's copy carries only in-frame clones and drops some. The table includes more than 250,000 clones, around 89% detected once. Source material: PBMCs or T cells enriched from blood (not recorded which). The TCR was taken from a woman younger than 35 with acute COVID-19. The chain has TRBV27 and TRBJ2-1; TRBD2 aligns across 9 bases. The CDR3 nucleotides read TGTGCGTGTTGGGCGGGAGGGCTAGATGAGCAGTTCTTC. This encodes CACWAGGLDEQFF.